One TCR beta chain is described in this entry. Germline assignment: CDR1 SGHRS and CDR2 YFSETQ. The CDR3 has 15 residues. The trim removed 4 bases at V and 1 base at J, leaving 3 bases unmatched. The sample is drawn from a study of blood T cell repertoires in COVID-19. Measured with immunoSEQ multiplex PCR; TCRdb has only the in-frame clones, and not every one. Of about half a million clones detected, about 85% appear once; the ten largest clones hold approximately 8.3%. This sequence was found in a woman aged 60-70 years who had recovered from COVID-19. Input material: PBMCs or T cells enriched from blood (not recorded which). The chain links TRBV5-1 to TRBJ2-1, with 9 bases that match TRBD2. CDR3 residues: CASSPLAGSYNEQFF. DNA for the CDR3: TGCGCCAGCAGCCCGCTAGCGGGGTCCTACAATGAGCAGTTCTTC.